This T cell receptor beta chain was found in a study of blood T cell repertoires in COVID-19. The overall study: The United States, Italy and Spain supplied acute and convalescent COVID-19 samples. From T cells, B-cell-depleted T cells, or PBMCs came the material, which was cDNA or gDNA.

After removal of 5 bases from V and 7 bases from J, the junction contained 13 bases not matched to a gene. This CDR3 is built from 15 residues. Germline CDR1 MNHEY, CDR2 SVGEGT. The authors' processing: Amplification with reference gene primers provided the estimates of nucleated cell counts. Produced via immunoSEQ multiplex PCR; TCRdb's table is partial and in-frame only. For V, J and clone size, that table is used; D and trimming come from the DNA. The table shows roughly 180,000 clones, with more than 65% occurring only once. Enrolment of Seattle patients took place during active infection, and they were followed longitudinally.

The chain carries TRBV6-2 or TRBV6-3 and TRBJ2-5; TRBD1 aligns across 7 bases. The sequencing input was peripheral blood. This clonotype was obtained from a woman in her sixties or seventies with COVID-19, enrolled during active disease. CDR3 in amino acids: CASSTGRQGVGTQYF. As DNA, the CDR3 is TGTGCCAGCAGTACGGGGAGACAGGGAGTCGGGACCCAGTACTTC.